This TCR beta chain was obtained from a study of early T cells in non-severe SARS-CoV-2 infection. Remarks on this clonotype: A read error may produce the germline difference seen at one junction end.

The CDR3 covers 15 residues. CDR1 LGHDT and CDR2 YNNKEL come from the germline V gene (reference sequence). Unique molecular identifiers (one per individual cDNA molecule) were attached. Via MiXCR, TCRdb re-called the 5' RACE reads, giving one row per CDR3 protein. The sample has 17,000 or so distinct CDR3 sequences; around 6.1% are singletons. This clonotype was obtained from an adult who was a healthcare worker with PCR-confirmed SARS-CoV-2 infection or an uninfected control (not recorded which). V gene TRBV3-1 combines with J gene TRBJ1-3; D is ambiguous. The material was whole blood, obtained at baseline. The CDR3 loop is CASSPTSHVGSTIYF. In DNA, the CDR3 is TGTGCCAGCAGCCCAACTTCACACGTCGGAAGCACCATATATTTT.